The rows below give T cell receptor beta chains drawn from one sample of a study of cytomegalovirus exposure and HLA in healthy donors. TCRdb's table, derived via immunoSEQ multiplex PCR, lists solely in-frame clones and lacks some. The repertoire consists of 200,000 to 250,000 clones, with about 82% occurring once and the leading ten covering 2.9%. The sample taken for sequencing was PBMCs. These receptor sequences come from a young man in good health and CMV-seronegative. The CDR3 runs from the conserved cysteine through the conserved F or W. D genes are given only for firm matches. Some rows mark clone size as missing; the rest say once, few, many or name a class of expanded clone.

d_call j_call v_call clone_size cdr3_nt cdr3_aa
TRBD2 TRBJ2-3 TRBV9 NA TGTGCCAGCAGCGTATTCGCGGGGGAGGGCGATACGCAGTATTTT CASSVFAGEGDTQYF
NA TRBJ2-5 TRBV28 NA TGTGCCAGCAGTAAAGAGTCAGGGCATAGAGAGACCCAGTACTTC CASSKESGHRETQYF
NA TRBJ1-5 TRBV6-4 NA TGTGCCAGCACTCCGGACAGACCCGACAATCAGCCCCAGCATTTT CASTPDRPDNQPQHF
NA TRBJ2-2 TRBV4-3 NA TGCGCCAGCAGCCAAGGGCCAATAGCTTTAGGCGGGGAGCTGTTTTTT CASSQGPIALGGELFF
NA TRBJ2-7 TRBV5-6 NA TGTGCCAGCAGCTCCCTATTCCACTTGACAGGGACTTCGTACGAGCAGTACTTC CASSSLFHLTGTSYEQYF
TRBD2 TRBJ2-5 TRBV11-2 NA TGTGCCAGCAGCTTAGGGGCTAGCGGAAACCAAGAGACCCAGTACTTC CASSLGASGNQETQYF
NA TRBJ1-3 TRBV28 NA TGTGCCAGCAAAAATAGTCTCAAAACGGGCATATATTTT CASKNSLKTGIYF
TRBD2 TRBJ2-3 TRBV29-1 NA TGCAGCGTTACACTAGCGGCTCTCACAGATACGCAGTATTTT CSVTLAALTDTQYF
NA TRBJ1-1 TRBV7-9 NA TGTGCCAGCACCATGGGGACTGGGCAGGTCACTGAAGCTTTCTTT CASTMGTGQVTEAFF
TRBD1 TRBJ1-4 TRBV6-5 few TGTGCCAGCAGTACACGGACAGGGGGCTTCGAAAAACTGTTTTTT CASSTRTGGFEKLFF
TRBD1 TRBJ1-4 TRBV7-9 few TGTGCCAGCAGCTCTACAGGGGCCCGGGGTGAAAAACTGTTTTTT CASSSTGARGEKLFF
NA TRBJ2-7 TRBV19 few TGTGCCAGTAGTGTTGACAGCACCTACGAGCAGTACTTC CASSVDSTYEQYF
NA TRBJ2-5 TRBV2 NA TGTGCCAGCAGTGGCGAGGCCGGAGGGACCCAGTACTTC CASSGEAGGTQYF
NA TRBJ2-3 TRBV7-8 NA TGTGCCAGCAGCTTAGGGGGGCGTGGTGAAGGTACAGATACGCAGTATTTT CASSLGGRGEGTDTQYF
TRBD2 TRBJ2-3 TRBV18 few TGTGCCAGCTCAAATCCGGGGGGAACAGATACGCAGTATTTT CASSNPGGTDTQYF
NA TRBJ2-3 TRBV28 NA TGTGCCAGCAGTCGCGGTGGGGCGCCAGATACGCAGTATTTT CASSRGGAPDTQYF
NA TRBJ1-2 TRBV5-4 NA TGTGCCAGCAGGGCAGGGTCCTCCTATGGCTACACCTTC CASRAGSSYGYTF
TRBD1 TRBJ1-2 TRBV7-8 few TGTGCCAGCAGCGAGACAGGGACCTACCTATGGGGCTACACCTTC CASSETGTYLWGYTF
NA TRBJ2-7 TRBV6-1 NA TGTGCCAGCAGTGGAGGGCAGGCCCGGGGGAACGAGCAGTACTTC CASSGGQARGNEQYF
NA TRBJ1-4 TRBV7-9 few TGTGCCAGCAGCCGAATACAGGGTAATGAAAAACTGTTTTTT CASSRIQGNEKLFF
TRBD1 TRBJ2-4 TRBV4-1 NA TGCGCCAGCAGCCAAGACTGGGGGAAAGGGGGCCAAAACATTCAGTACTTC CASSQDWGKGGQNIQYF
NA TRBJ1-5 TRBV10-3 NA TGTGCCATCAGTGAGTCAGACGGGGATCAGCCCCAGCATTTT CAISESDGDQPQHF
TRBD1 TRBJ2-7 TRBV5-1 NA TGCGCCAGCAGCCCAGGGACAGGGCTCCTCTCCTACGAGCAGTACTTC CASSPGTGLLSYEQYF
TRBD1 TRBJ2-7 TRBV9 NA TGTGCCAGCAGCGAACCTGGGACAGGGATACACGAGCAGTACTTC CASSEPGTGIHEQYF
NA TRBJ1-6 TRBV27 NA TGTGCCAGCAGCCGGAGGGCGGGAGCCCTTACTTTCTCCTATAATTCACCCCTCCACTTT CASSRRAGALTFSYNSPLHF
TRBD2 TRBJ2-1 TRBV7-9 once TGTGCCAGCAGCTTCCCACCAGAGACTAGCGGGGGATATGAGCAGTTCTTC CASSFPPETSGGYEQFF
NA TRBJ2-2 TRBV7-2 NA TGTGCCAGCAGCCCCCGGTGGTTCGACACCGGGGAGCTGTTTTTT CASSPRWFDTGELFF
TRBD2 TRBJ2-5 TRBV7-8 NA TGTGCCAGCAGCCCCTCTAGCGGGGGGTACCAAGAGACCCAGTACTTC CASSPSSGGYQETQYF
NA TRBJ2-7 TRBV18 once TGTGCCAGCTCAAGAGGGCCTGTCTCCTACGAGCAGTACTTC CASSRGPVSYEQYF
TRBD1 TRBJ2-7 TRBV5-1 NA TGCGCCAGCAGCTTGGACGGGACAGTAGCTTCCTACGAGCAGTACTTC CASSLDGTVASYEQYF
TRBD1 TRBJ2-7 TRBV5-1 once TGCGCCAGCAGCTTGTGGGGGGGGACAGGGGTCTCCTACGAGCAGTACTTC CASSLWGGTGVSYEQYF
TRBD2 TRBJ2-1 TRBV18 NA TGTGCCAGCTCACAAAGCGGGGGGGCCTTGGTTGAGCAGTTCTTC CASSQSGGALVEQFF
TRBD2 TRBJ2-7 TRBV9 NA TGTGCCAGCAGCGCCAGCGGGGCCTACGAGCAGTACTTC CASSASGAYEQYF
NA TRBJ1-4 TRBV7-9 NA TGTGCCAGCAGCCTTCAGGGAGGCTTGTGGGAAAAACTGTTTTTT CASSLQGGLWEKLFF
TRBD1 TRBJ1-6 TRBV27 NA TGTGCCAGCAGTCGCGGGACAGAAGCCCTTTCACCCCTCCACTTT CASSRGTEALSPLHF
NA TRBJ2-3 TRBV7-2 NA TGTGCCAGCAGCTTAGATCTAAGCGTCTATACGCAGTATTTT CASSLDLSVYTQYF
NA TRBJ2-5 TRBV9 NA TGTGCCAGCAGCGTAGGAGGAGCGGGCCCCGGGGAGACCCAGTACTTC CASSVGGAGPGETQYF
NA TRBJ2-3 TRBV7-9 once TGTGCCAGCAGCTTAGGAGGGCAGGGGCCAGATACGCAGTATTTT CASSLGGQGPDTQYF
NA TRBJ1-2 TRBV29-1 NA TGCAGCGTTGACAGGGCAGGGTATGGCTACACCTTC CSVDRAGYGYTF